The present entry profiles one T cell receptor beta chain with its context. Original data processing: The authors estimated nucleated cell counts from reference gene primer amplification. Repertoires were generated with immunoSEQ multiplex PCR, while TCRdb's copy carries only in-frame clones and drops some. That table is the source of V, J and clone size, and D and trimming were worked out from the DNA. The table lists approximately 230,000 clones, approximately 80% of them singletons. The sample belongs to a study of blood T cell repertoires in COVID-19. Study as a whole: Samples of COVID-19 (acute and convalescent) were obtained from the United States, Italy and Spain. Sources were T cells, B-cell-depleted T cells, or PBMCs; the material itself was cDNA or gDNA.

The V gene end was trimmed by 0 bases and the J gene end by 4 bases; junction bases not matched to a gene: 11. This CDR3 is 17 amino acids long. Per germline, CDR1 SGHRS and CDR2 YFSETQ. The chain is built from TRBV5-1 and TRBJ2-3, with 7 bases identical to TRBD2. Specimen: peripheral blood. The receptor was derived from a man of 80 years or more with acute or convalescent COVID-19. The CDR3 here is CASSLAGGGSVSDTQYF. DNA of the CDR3: TGCGCCAGCAGCTTGGCCGGAGGCGGGAGCGTCTCAGATACGCAGTATTTT.